The 3 T cell receptor beta chains given below trace back to one sample, sequenced in a study of T cell clones after liver transplantation. The data were produced by immunoSEQ multiplex PCR, yet TCRdb's version contains in-frame clones alone and is incomplete. The data show fewer than 85,000 clones, with around four fifths seen just once and 2.5% to 3.5% held by the top ten. Source: CD4+ T cells from blood, taken at the 22-month timepoint. The receptors were gathered from a human patient who received a liver transplant. These T cells may partly come from the graft donor.

This clone appeared once. This chain joins TRBV6-5 and TRBJ2-3; D is undetermined. Germline V gives CDR1 MNHEY, CDR2 SVGAGI. The CDR3 length is 16 residues. V dropped 0 bases and J dropped 2 bases, with 12 bases sitting between them. CDR3 sequence reads: CASSYSISGFTDTQYF. Here the CDR3 DNA reads TGTGCCAGCAGTTACTCGATCTCCGGTTTCACAGATACGCAGTATTTT.

The V and J genes are TRBV30 and TRBJ2-3; possibly TRBD2 for D (5 bases). Deletions cut 4 bases from V and 5 bases from J, with 7 bases between. CDR1 is GTSNPN, CDR2 SVGIG, per germline (reference sequence). CDR3 length: 11 amino acids. The CDR3 reads CAWTREDTQYF. The CDR3 DNA sequence: TGTGCCTGGACGAGGGAAGATACGCAGTATTTT.

This rearrangement joins TRBV6-1 to TRBJ1-5; no firm D call. Germline V gene sequence: CDR1 MNHNS, CDR2 SASEGT. V was pared by 2 bases and J by 6 bases, with 8 bases between. The CDR3 sequence is 13 residues long. Here the CDR3 DNA reads TGTGCCAGCAGTGAACTGGGCGGTCAGCCCCAGCATTTT. Protein: CASSELGGQPQHF.